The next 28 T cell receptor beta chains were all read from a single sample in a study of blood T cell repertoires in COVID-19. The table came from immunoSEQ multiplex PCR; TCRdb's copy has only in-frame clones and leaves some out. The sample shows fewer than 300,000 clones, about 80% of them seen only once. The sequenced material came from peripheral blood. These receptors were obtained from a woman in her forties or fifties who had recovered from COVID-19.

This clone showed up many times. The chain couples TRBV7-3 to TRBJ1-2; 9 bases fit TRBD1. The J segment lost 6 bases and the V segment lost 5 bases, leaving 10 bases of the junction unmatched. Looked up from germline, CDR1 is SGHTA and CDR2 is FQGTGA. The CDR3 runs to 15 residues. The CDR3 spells CASSRRADRGDGYTF. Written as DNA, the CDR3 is TGTGCCAGCAGCCGCCGGGCCGACAGGGGGGATGGCTACACCTTC.

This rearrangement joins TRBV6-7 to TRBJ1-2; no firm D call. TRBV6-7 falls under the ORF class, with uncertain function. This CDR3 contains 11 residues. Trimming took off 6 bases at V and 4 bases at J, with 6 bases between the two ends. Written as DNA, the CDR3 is TGTGCCAGCAGCCGTCTCTATGGCTACACCTTC. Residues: CASSRLYGYTF.

CDR3 sequence: CASSDSRRREGIYEQYF. The CDR3 coding sequence is TGTGCCAGCAGTGACTCGAGGAGGCGGGAGGGAATCTACGAGCAGTACTTC. V usage is TRBV6-4 and J usage is TRBJ2-7; 9 bases match TRBD2. Germline CDR1 and CDR2: MRHNA and SNTAGT. V shed 0 bases and J 3 bases; nucleotides not matched to a gene: 9. There are 17 residues in the CDR3.

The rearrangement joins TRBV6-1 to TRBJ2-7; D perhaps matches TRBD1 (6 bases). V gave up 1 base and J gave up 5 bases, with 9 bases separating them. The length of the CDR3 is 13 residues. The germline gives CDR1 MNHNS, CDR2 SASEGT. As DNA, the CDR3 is TGTGCCAGCAGTGAAGGGACAGCGGACGAGCAGTACTTC. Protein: CASSEGTADEQYF.

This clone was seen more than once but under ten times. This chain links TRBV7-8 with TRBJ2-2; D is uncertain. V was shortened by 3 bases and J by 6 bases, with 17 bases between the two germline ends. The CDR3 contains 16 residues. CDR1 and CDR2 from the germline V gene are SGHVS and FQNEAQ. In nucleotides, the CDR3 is TGTGCCAGCAGCTTCCCCAGACATGGGTGGGCCGGGGAGCTGTTTTTT. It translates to CASSFPRHGWAGELFF.

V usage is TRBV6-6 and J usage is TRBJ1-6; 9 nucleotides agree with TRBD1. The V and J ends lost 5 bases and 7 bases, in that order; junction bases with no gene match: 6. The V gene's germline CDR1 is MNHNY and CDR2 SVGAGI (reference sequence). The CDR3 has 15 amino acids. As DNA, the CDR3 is TGTGCCAGCAGTGTACAGGGGGCCCACAATTCACCCCTCCACTTT. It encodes CASSVQGAHNSPLHF.

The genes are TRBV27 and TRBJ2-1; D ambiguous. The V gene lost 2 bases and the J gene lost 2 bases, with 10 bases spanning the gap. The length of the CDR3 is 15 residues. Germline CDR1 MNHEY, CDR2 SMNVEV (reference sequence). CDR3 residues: CASSLSSPTYNEQFF. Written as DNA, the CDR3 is TGTGCCAGCAGTTTAAGTAGTCCTACCTACAATGAGCAGTTCTTC.

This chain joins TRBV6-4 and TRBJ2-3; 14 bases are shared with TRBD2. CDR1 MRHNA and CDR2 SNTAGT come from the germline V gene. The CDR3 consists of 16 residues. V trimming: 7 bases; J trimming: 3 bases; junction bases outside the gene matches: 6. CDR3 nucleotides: TGTGCCAGCACCCCCGGGACTAGCGGGAGTACAGATACGCAGTATTTT. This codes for CASTPGTSGSTDTQYF.

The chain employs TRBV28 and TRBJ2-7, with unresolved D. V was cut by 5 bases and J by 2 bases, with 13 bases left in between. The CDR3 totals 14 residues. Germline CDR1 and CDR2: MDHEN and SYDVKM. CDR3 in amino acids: CASSTSVGTYEQYF. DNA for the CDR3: TGTGCCAGCAGTACCTCGGTTGGTACCTACGAGCAGTACTTC.

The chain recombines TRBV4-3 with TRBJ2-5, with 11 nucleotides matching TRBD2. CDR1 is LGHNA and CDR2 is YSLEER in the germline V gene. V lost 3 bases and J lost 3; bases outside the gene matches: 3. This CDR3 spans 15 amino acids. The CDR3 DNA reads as TGCGCCAGCAGCCAGCAGGGACTAGCGGAAGAGACCCAGTACTTC. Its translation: CASSQQGLAEETQYF.

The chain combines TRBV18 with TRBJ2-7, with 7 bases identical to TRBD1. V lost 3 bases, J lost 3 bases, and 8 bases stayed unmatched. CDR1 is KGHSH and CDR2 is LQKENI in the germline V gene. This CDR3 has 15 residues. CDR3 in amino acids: CASSPGTDPIYEQYF. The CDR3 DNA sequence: TGTGCCAGCTCACCCGGGACAGACCCTATCTACGAGCAGTACTTC.

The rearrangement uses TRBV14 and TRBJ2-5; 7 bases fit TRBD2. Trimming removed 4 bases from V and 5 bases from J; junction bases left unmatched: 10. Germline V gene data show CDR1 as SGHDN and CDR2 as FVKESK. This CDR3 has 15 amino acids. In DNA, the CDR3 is TGTGCCAGCAGCCCTTGGGGGAGGGCCGGCGAGACCCAGTACTTC. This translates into CASSPWGRAGETQYF. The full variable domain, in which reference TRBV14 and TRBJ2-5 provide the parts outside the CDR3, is EAGVTQFPSHSVIEKGQTVTLRCDPISGHDNLYWYRRVMGKEIKFLLHFVKESKQDESGMPNNRFLAERTGGTYSTLKVQPAELEDSGVYFCASSPWGRAGETQYFGPGTRLLVL.

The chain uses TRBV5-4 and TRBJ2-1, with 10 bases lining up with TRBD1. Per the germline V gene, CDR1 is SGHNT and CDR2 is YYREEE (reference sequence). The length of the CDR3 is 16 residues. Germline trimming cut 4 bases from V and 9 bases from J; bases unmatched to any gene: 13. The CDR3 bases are TGTGCCAGCAGCCCTGCTGGGACAGGGGTTGACGGTGAGCAGTTCTTC. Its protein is CASSPAGTGVDGEQFF.

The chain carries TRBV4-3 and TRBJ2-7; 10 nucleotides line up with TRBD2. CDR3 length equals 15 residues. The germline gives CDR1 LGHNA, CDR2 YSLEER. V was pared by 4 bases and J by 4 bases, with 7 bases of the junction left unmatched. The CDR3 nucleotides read TGCGCCAGCAGCCCCAGGCCTAGCGGGAGTTACGAGCAGTACTTC. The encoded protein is CASSPRPSGSYEQYF.

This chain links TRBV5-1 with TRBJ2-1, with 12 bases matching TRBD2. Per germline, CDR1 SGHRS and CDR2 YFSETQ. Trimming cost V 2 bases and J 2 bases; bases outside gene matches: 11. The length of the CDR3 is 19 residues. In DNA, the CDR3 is TGCGCCAGCAGCTTTCTACTAGCGGGGGGTCCCGGAACCTACAATGAGCAGTTCTTC. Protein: CASSFLLAGGPGTYNEQFF.

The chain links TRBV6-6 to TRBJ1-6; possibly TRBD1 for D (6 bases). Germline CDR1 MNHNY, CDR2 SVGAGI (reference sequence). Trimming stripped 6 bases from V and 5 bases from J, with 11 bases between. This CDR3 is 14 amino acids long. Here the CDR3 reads CASRATGNNSPLHF. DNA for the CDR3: TGTGCCAGCAGAGCTACAGGGAATAATTCACCCCTCCACTTT.

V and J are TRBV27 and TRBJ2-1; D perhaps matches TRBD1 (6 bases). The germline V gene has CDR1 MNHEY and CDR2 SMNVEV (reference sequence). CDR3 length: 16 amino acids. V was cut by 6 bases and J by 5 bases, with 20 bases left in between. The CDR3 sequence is CASRTLRGLNDNEQFF. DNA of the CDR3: TGTGCCAGCAGGACTCTCAGGGGTCTAAACGACAATGAGCAGTTCTTC.

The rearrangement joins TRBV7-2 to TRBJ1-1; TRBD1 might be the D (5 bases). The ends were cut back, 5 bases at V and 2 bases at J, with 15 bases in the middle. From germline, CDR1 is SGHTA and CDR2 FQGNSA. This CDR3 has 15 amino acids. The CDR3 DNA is TGTGCCAGCAGCCCAAGACAGACTTCTAACACTGAAGCTTTCTTT. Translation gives CASSPRQTSNTEAFF.

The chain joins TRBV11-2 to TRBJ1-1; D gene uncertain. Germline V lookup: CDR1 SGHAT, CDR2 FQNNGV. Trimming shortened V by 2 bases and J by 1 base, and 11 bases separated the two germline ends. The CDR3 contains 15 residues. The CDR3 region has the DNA TGTGCCAGCAGCTTACTGGACTCACCGAACACTGAAGCTTTCTTT. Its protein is CASSLLDSPNTEAFF.

Here the CDR3 DNA reads TGTGCCAGCAGTTTAGACTCTGATTCACCCCTCCACTTT. Its protein is CASSLDSDSPLHF. The V gene is TRBV28, the J gene TRBJ1-6; D gene uncertain. The germline V gene encodes CDR1 MDHEN and CDR2 SYDVKM. The ends were cut back, 2 bases at V and 8 bases at J, with 7 bases in the middle. The CDR3 is 13 amino acids.

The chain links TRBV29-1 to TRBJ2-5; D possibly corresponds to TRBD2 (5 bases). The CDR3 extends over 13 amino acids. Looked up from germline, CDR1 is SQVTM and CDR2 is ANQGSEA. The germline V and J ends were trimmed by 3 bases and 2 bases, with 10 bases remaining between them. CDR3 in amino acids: CSVERAEQETQYF. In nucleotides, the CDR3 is TGCAGCGTTGAGAGGGCAGAACAAGAGACCCAGTACTTC.

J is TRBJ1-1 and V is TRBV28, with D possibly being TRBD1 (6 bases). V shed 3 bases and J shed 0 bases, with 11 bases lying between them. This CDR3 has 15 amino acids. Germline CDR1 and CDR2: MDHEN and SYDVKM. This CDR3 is CASSFGRTVNTEAFF. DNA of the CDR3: TGTGCCAGCAGTTTCGGTAGGACAGTGAACACTGAAGCTTTCTTT.

The CDR3 is CASSLSHQGPLSRQYF. The CDR3 DNA reads as TGTGCCAGCAGTTTATCGCATCAGGGGCCCCTCTCTCGGCAGTACTTC. The chain employs TRBV27 and TRBJ2-7; a weak D match, TRBD1 (6 bases). This CDR3 is 16 amino acids long. V was shortened by 0 bases and J by 9 bases, with 21 bases between the two germline ends. Germline values: CDR1 MNHEY, CDR2 SMNVEV (reference sequence).

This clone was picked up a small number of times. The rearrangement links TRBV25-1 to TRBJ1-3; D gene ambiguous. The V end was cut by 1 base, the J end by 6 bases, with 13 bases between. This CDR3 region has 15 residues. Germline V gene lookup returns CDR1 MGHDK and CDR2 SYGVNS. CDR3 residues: CASSELGGEENTIYF. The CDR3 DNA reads TGTGCCAGCAGTGAATTGGGAGGTGAAGAAAACACCATATATTTT.

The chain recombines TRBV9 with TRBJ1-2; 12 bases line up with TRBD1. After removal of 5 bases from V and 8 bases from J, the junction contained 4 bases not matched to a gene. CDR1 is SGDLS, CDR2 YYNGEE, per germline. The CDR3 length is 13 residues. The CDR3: CASRGQGAAGYTF. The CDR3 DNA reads TGTGCCAGCAGGGGACAGGGGGCTGCCGGCTACACCTTC.

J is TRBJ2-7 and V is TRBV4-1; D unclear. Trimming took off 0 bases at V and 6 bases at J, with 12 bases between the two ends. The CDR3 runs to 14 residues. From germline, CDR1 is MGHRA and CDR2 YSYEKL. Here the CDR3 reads CASSQELDRVEQYF. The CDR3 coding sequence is TGCGCCAGCAGCCAAGAATTGGATCGGGTCGAGCAGTACTTC.

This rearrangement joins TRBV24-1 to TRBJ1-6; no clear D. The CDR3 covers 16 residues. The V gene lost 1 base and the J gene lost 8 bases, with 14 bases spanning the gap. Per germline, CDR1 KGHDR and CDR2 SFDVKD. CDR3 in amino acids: CATSDFSEPGDSPLHF. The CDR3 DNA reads TGTGCCACCAGTGATTTTAGCGAACCGGGTGATTCACCCCTCCACTTT.

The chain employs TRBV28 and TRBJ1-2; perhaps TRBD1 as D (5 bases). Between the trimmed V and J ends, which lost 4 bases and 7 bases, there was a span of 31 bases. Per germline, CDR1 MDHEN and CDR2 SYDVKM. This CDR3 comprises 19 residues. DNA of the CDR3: TGTGCCAGCAGTTCTCCGTCCCCCGCGAGTGGGGACCTAGCGGGTGGCTACACCTTC. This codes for CASSSPSPASGDLAGGYTF.